Listed below are T cell receptor beta chains from one sample, sequenced in a study of T cells in Graves' hyperthyroidism and ophthalmopathy. TCRdb redid the calling of the multiplex PCR reads with MiXCR, one entry per CDR3 protein. The repertoire has hundreds of thousands of distinct CDR3 sequences, 11% to 15% of them found once; the top ten carry 5.8%. The sequencing sample was made of blood. These receptors came from a woman aged 30 to 39 with Graves' hyperthyroidism that later progressed to Graves' ophthalmopathy. CDR3s include the opening cysteine and the closing phenylalanine or tryptophan. D genes are given only for firm matches. The listing skips clone size in some rows; elsewhere it reads once, few, many or a size class.

J: TRBJ1-6; size: many; V: TRBV28; D: NA; DNA: TGTGCCAGCATTTCCCCAGGGGTAAATTCACCCCTCCACTTT; CDR3: CASISPGVNSPLHF
J: TRBJ2-5; size: NA; V: TRBV24-1; D: NA; DNA: TGTGCCACCAGTGACGACGCCCTAGACGGGGAGACCCAGTACTTC; CDR3: CATSDDALDGETQYF
J: TRBJ1-1; size: many; V: TRBV20-1; D: NA; DNA: TGCAGTGCTAGGATGGGACCCGAGTACACTGAAGCTTTCTTT; CDR3: CSARMGPEYTEAFF
J: TRBJ1-3; size: many; V: TRBV19; D: NA; DNA: TGTGCCAGTAGCGACTTTGGCTCTGGAAACACCATATATTTT; CDR3: CASSDFGSGNTIYF
J: TRBJ1-3; size: few; V: TRBV6-9; D: NA; DNA: TGTGCCAGCAATTGGGGCATTGACTCTGGAAACACCATATATTTT; CDR3: CASNWGIDSGNTIYF
J: TRBJ1-1; size: many; V: TRBV11-3; D: NA; DNA: TGTGCCAGCAACTCCGGGACGGCGAACACTGAAGCTTTCTTT; CDR3: CASNSGTANTEAFF
J: TRBJ2-1; size: many; V: TRBV20-1; D: NA; DNA: TGCAGTGCTAGAGATCTAAGTTCGAGCTCCTACAATGAGCAGTTCTTC; CDR3: CSARDLSSSSYNEQFF
J: TRBJ2-4; size: few; V: TRBV14; D: NA; DNA: TGTGCCAGCAGCCAAGAGGTGATCGCAGGGAGGACCTCTCGGGCCAAAAACATTCAGTACTTC; CDR3: CASSQEVIAGRTSRAKNIQYF
J: TRBJ2-7; size: NA; V: TRBV5-4; D: NA; DNA: TGTGCCAGCAGCTTGGAACAGGGATCAAGAGAGCAGTACTTC; CDR3: CASSLEQGSREQYF
J: TRBJ2-5; size: many; V: TRBV19; D: NA; DNA: TGTGCCAGTAGCACTCAGGGAGGCCAAGAGACCCAGTACTTC; CDR3: CASSTQGGQETQYF
J: TRBJ2-5; size: NA; V: TRBV20-1; D: TRBD1; DNA: TGCAGTGCTTGGGACAGGTCCGAGGCCCAGTACTTC; CDR3: CSAWDRSEAQYF
J: TRBJ1-2; size: many; V: TRBV30; D: NA; DNA: TGTGCCTGGAACAGGGACTATAACTATGGCTACACCTTC; CDR3: CAWNRDYNYGYTF
J: TRBJ2-7; size: NA; V: TRBV6-1; D: NA; DNA: TGTGCCAGCAGAAGGGGCTCCGAGCAGTACTTC; CDR3: CASRRGSEQYF
J: TRBJ2-5; size: NA; V: TRBV6-1; D: NA; DNA: TGTGCCAGCAGTGAAGCGCAAGAGGGTTGGGAGACCCAGTACTTC; CDR3: CASSEAQEGWETQYF
J: TRBJ2-5; size: many; V: TRBV6-1; D: TRBD1; DNA: TGTGCCAGTACAGGGGAGACAGAGACCCAGTACTTC; CDR3: CASTGETETQYF
J: TRBJ2-3; size: NA; V: TRBV9; D: NA; DNA: TGTGCCAGCAGCGTAGGTCCGGGAAGCACAGATACGCAGTATTTT; CDR3: CASSVGPGSTDTQYF
J: TRBJ1-2; size: few; V: TRBV24-1; D: TRBD1; DNA: TGTGCCACCAGTGATGGGACAGGCTATGGCTACACCTTC; CDR3: CATSDGTGYGYTF
J: TRBJ1-1; size: NA; V: TRBV5-6; D: NA; DNA: TGTGCCAGCAGCTTGGCCATGGAGAACACTGAAGCTTTCTTT; CDR3: CASSLAMENTEAFF
J: TRBJ1-3; size: many; V: TRBV12-5; D: TRBD1; DNA: TGTGCTAGTGGTTTGAGGGTTTCGTCGGACAGGGGGCATGTATTATATTTT; CDR3: CASGLRVSSDRGHVLYF
J: TRBJ2-1; size: NA; V: TRBV2; D: TRBD2; DNA: TGTGCCAGCGGGGGGGACTACAATGAGCAGTTCTTC; CDR3: CASGGDYNEQFF
J: TRBJ1-2; size: many; V: TRBV20-1; D: NA; DNA: TGCAGTGCTAGCACGGGGCTAGAGGGCTACACCTTC; CDR3: CSASTGLEGYTF
J: TRBJ1-2; size: many; V: TRBV14; D: NA; DNA: TGTGCCAGCAGCCAACAGGCCACCTATGGCTACACCTTC; CDR3: CASSQQATYGYTF
J: TRBJ2-2; size: NA; V: TRBV9; D: NA; DNA: TGTGCCAGCAGCGTAGGCCTGGGCGGGGAGCTGTTTTTT; CDR3: CASSVGLGGELFF
J: TRBJ2-7; size: many; V: TRBV7-9; D: TRBD1; DNA: TGTGCCAGCAGCCTCGGGACAGCCACCTACGAGCAGTACTTC; CDR3: CASSLGTATYEQYF
J: TRBJ1-3; size: many; V: TRBV11-2; D: TRBD1; DNA: TGTGCCAGCACTGGGACAGGCTCTGGAAACACCATATATTTT; CDR3: CASTGTGSGNTIYF
J: TRBJ1-5; size: many; V: TRBV2; D: TRBD1; DNA: TGTGCCAGCAATACAGGGGGCGCGGGGAATCAGCCCCAGCATTTT; CDR3: CASNTGGAGNQPQHF
J: TRBJ1-1; size: many; V: TRBV12-3/TRBV12-4; D: NA; DNA: TGTGCCAGCAGTCCCTCGGGTTACACTGAAGCTTTCTTT; CDR3: CASSPSGYTEAFF
J: TRBJ2-3; size: many; V: TRBV28; D: TRBD2; DNA: TGTGCCAGCACCCTAGCGGGAGTACCAGATACGCAGTATTTT; CDR3: CASTLAGVPDTQYF
J: TRBJ1-5; size: many; V: TRBV18; D: NA; DNA: TGTGCCAGCTCACCTTCGCACGGGGCCGGACAGCCCCAGCATTTT; CDR3: CASSPSHGAGQPQHF
J: TRBJ2-7; size: many; V: TRBV27; D: NA; DNA: TGTGCCAGCAGATACGCTCCGGGAACCAACTACGAGCAGTACTTC; CDR3: CASRYAPGTNYEQYF
J: TRBJ2-3; size: many; V: TRBV2; D: TRBD2; DNA: TGTGCCAGCGCGGGGGTAGCGGCGGATACGCAGTATTTT; CDR3: CASAGVAADTQYF
J: TRBJ1-3; size: many; V: TRBV25-1; D: TRBD1; DNA: TGTGCCAGCAGTGAGGGGACAGTCTCCCCTGGAAACACCATATATTTT; CDR3: CASSEGTVSPGNTIYF
J: TRBJ2-1; size: many; V: TRBV7-9; D: TRBD2; DNA: TGTGCCAGCACCCGGAGAGCGGGAGGGAGTGAGCAGTTCTTC; CDR3: CASTRRAGGSEQFF
J: TRBJ2-7; size: many; V: TRBV11-3; D: NA; DNA: TGTGCCAGCAGCTTTGGGACAAGCGAGCAGTACTTC; CDR3: CASSFGTSEQYF
J: TRBJ2-2; size: NA; V: TRBV19; D: NA; DNA: TGTGCCAGTATCCCCCCGGGCACCGGGGAGCTGTTTTTT; CDR3: CASIPPGTGELFF
J: TRBJ2-7; size: once; V: TRBV9; D: TRBD1; DNA: TGTGCCAGCAGCTCCCGAGGGGGGACAGGGGCCTACGAGCAGTACTTC; CDR3: CASSSRGGTGAYEQYF
J: TRBJ1-1; size: NA; V: TRBV28; D: TRBD1; DNA: TGTGCCAGCAGTTTATCTGGGGGACAGGGCGTACCTGAAGCTTTCTTT; CDR3: CASSLSGGQGVPEAFF
J: TRBJ2-7; size: few; V: TRBV24-1; D: NA; DNA: TGTGCCACCAGTGATTTTCAGGGGATAGGGGGGCAGTACTTC; CDR3: CATSDFQGIGGQYF
J: TRBJ2-3; size: many; V: TRBV27; D: NA; DNA: TGTGCCAGCCGAGAGGCTACGGGGAGCACAGATACGCAGTATTTT; CDR3: CASREATGSTDTQYF
J: TRBJ1-1; size: few; V: TRBV5-1; D: NA; DNA: TGCGCCAGCACGAGAGGGCAGGAGAACACTGAAGCTTTCTTT; CDR3: CASTRGQENTEAFF
J: TRBJ1-5; size: many; V: TRBV28; D: NA; DNA: TGTGCCAGCAGTCAGGAGTATAGCAATCAGCCCCAGCATTTT; CDR3: CASSQEYSNQPQHF
J: TRBJ2-5; size: many; V: TRBV6-1; D: NA; DNA: TGTGCCAGCAGTTTGTCAGGGGCAGGGGCCCTTCAAGAGACCCAGTACTTC; CDR3: CASSLSGAGALQETQYF
J: TRBJ1-1; size: many; V: TRBV7-9; D: NA; DNA: TGTGCCAGCAGCTTAAGTAACGGGAACACTGAAGCTTTCTTT; CDR3: CASSLSNGNTEAFF
J: TRBJ1-6; size: many; V: TRBV19; D: NA; DNA: TGTGCCAGTAGTACTTCAGACAGAAGCAATTCACCCCTCCACTTT; CDR3: CASSTSDRSNSPLHF
J: TRBJ2-5; size: many; V: TRBV7-9; D: NA; DNA: TGTGCCAGCAGCCCTCCCTCGGGGAGGGAGACCCAGTACTTC; CDR3: CASSPPSGRETQYF
J: TRBJ1-1; size: NA; V: TRBV19; D: TRBD1; DNA: TGTGCCAGTAGGGACAGGGGGCCCACTGAAGCTTTCTTT; CDR3: CASRDRGPTEAFF
J: TRBJ2-3; size: NA; V: TRBV4-2; D: NA; DNA: TGTGCCAGCAGCCAAGAAGTCCTGGGTAGGAGCACAGATACGCAGTATTTT; CDR3: CASSQEVLGRSTDTQYF
J: TRBJ2-1; size: many; V: TRBV6-2/TRBV6-3; D: NA; DNA: TGTGCCAGCCTTGCGGACTCCTACAATGAGCAGTTCTTC; CDR3: CASLADSYNEQFF
J: TRBJ2-2; size: NA; V: TRBV19; D: NA; DNA: TGTGCCAGTAGGGGGGGGGGCGGGAGGAACACCGGGGAGCTGTTTTTT; CDR3: CASRGGGGRNTGELFF
J: TRBJ2-5; size: many; V: TRBV5-1; D: TRBD1; DNA: TGCGCCAGCAGCTTGGGGGACAGGGAAGGAGAGACCCAGTACTTC; CDR3: CASSLGDREGETQYF
J: TRBJ2-2; size: many; V: TRBV24-1; D: TRBD2; DNA: TGTGCCACCAGTGATCGACTAGCGGGAGCGATAGCCGGGGAGCTGTTTTTT; CDR3: CATSDRLAGAIAGELFF